A selection of T cell receptor beta chains follows, all from one sample in a study of blood T cells in healthy people across ages. A single record per CDR3 protein comes from TCRdb applying MiXCR to the 5' RACE reads. This sample has fewer than 700,000 distinct CDR3 sequences, with 47% found just once. The sequencing sample was made of blood. These receptors all stem from an elderly man in good health. CDR3s include the opening cysteine and the closing phenylalanine or tryptophan. The order of the fields is clone size, D gene, V gene, J gene, CDR3 DNA, CDR3 protein. A D gene is named only where the DNA matches it firmly. The size entry is marked missing in some rows and otherwise reads once, few, many or a size class.

.	.	TRBV7-9	TRBJ1-6	TGTGCCAGCAGCCCGAGCGGGGGCTATACTTCACCCCTCCACTTT	CASSPSGGYTSPLHF
few	.	TRBV20-1	TRBJ2-3	TGCAGTGCTAGAGATCCTATCCGCGATTCCACAGATACGCAGTATTTT	CSARDPIRDSTDTQYF
.	.	TRBV9	TRBJ2-1	TGTGCCAGCAGCGTAGCCGACTTGAGCTCCTACAATGAGCAGTTCTTC	CASSVADLSSYNEQFF
few	.	TRBV27	TRBJ2-1	TGTGCCAGCAGTTTCATAACATCTCCATCCTACAATGAGCAGTTCTTC	CASSFITSPSYNEQFF
.	TRBD1	TRBV6-2/TRBV6-3	TRBJ1-6	TGTGCCAGCAGTCGACAGGGATATGCCTCACCCCTCCACTTT	CASSRQGYASPLHF
.	.	TRBV5-1	TRBJ2-7	TGCGCCAGCTCGATTACGGGACAAGGTTTCTACGAGCAGTACTTC	CASSITGQGFYEQYF
.	TRBD2	TRBV20-1	TRBJ2-1	TGCAGTGCTAGAGCGGAAGCGGGAGGGTACAATGAGCAGTTCTTC	CSARAEAGGYNEQFF
.	.	TRBV7-2	TRBJ2-4	TGTGCCAGCAGCGGGGCCCTAGCCAAAAACATTCAGTACTTC	CASSGALAKNIQYF
.	TRBD1	TRBV10-3	TRBJ2-3	TGTGCCACCACGACAGGGGGCAGGTACACAGATACGCAGTATTTT	CATTTGGRYTDTQYF
.	.	TRBV20-1	TRBJ2-1	TGCAGTGCTAGGTGGGGCACTCTCACTTCGGGGAATGAGCAGTTCTTC	CSARWGTLTSGNEQFF
.	.	TRBV12-3/TRBV12-4	TRBJ1-4	TGTGCCAGCAGTTTAGCGCGAGGGATCCCAGAAAAACTGTTTTTT	CASSLARGIPEKLFF
.	TRBD2	TRBV2	TRBJ2-1	TGTGCCAGCAGTTATGGACTAGCCGCTGAGCAGTTCTTC	CASSYGLAAEQFF
.	.	TRBV10-1	TRBJ1-2	TGCGCCAGCAGTGGGTCGCCGTACTATGGCTACACCTTC	CASSGSPYYGYTF
.	.	TRBV7-9	TRBJ1-2	TGTGCCAGCACCTCTCCGGGGGACTATGGCTACACCTTC	CASTSPGDYGYTF
.	TRBD2	TRBV10-3	TRBJ2-7	TGTGCCATCGGGAGGCTAGCGGGAGGGTCGTCCGAGCAGTACTTC	CAIGRLAGGSSEQYF
.	.	TRBV28	TRBJ2-1	TGTGCCAGCACCGTTTTAAGTGGCGGGATGGGATACAATGAGCAGTTCTTC	CASTVLSGGMGYNEQFF
.	TRBD2	TRBV5-1	TRBJ2-5	TGCGCCAGCAGCCCTATAGCGGGGGCACAAGAGACCCAGTACTTC	CASSPIAGAQETQYF
.	.	TRBV29-1	TRBJ2-3	TGCAGCGTAGCGCTTCAAACAGATACGCAGTATTTT	CSVALQTDTQYF
.	.	TRBV6-6	TRBJ2-6	TGTGCCAGCAGTAACGGGGGCTCTGGGGCCAACGTCCTGACTTTC	CASSNGGSGANVLTF
few	TRBD2	TRBV12-3/TRBV12-4	TRBJ2-3	TGTGCCAGCAGTCCCAGGGTAGCGGGGAGCACAGATACGCAGTATTTT	CASSPRVAGSTDTQYF
.	.	TRBV20-1	TRBJ2-4	TGCAGTGCTAGAGATGGGAGAATAGCCAAAAACATTCAGTACTTC	CSARDGRIAKNIQYF
.	TRBD2	TRBV29-1	TRBJ2-3	TGCAGCGTTGAAAAGCTCGGGAGGGCAGATACGCAGTATTTT	CSVEKLGRADTQYF
many	.	TRBV7-6	TRBJ2-3	TGTGCCAGCAGCTTAGCTGAGTACACAGATACGCAGTATTTT	CASSLAEYTDTQYF
.	.	TRBV7-2	TRBJ2-7	TGTGCCAGCAGCTTCTCCTCAACGGGGCAGGCGGTCGAGCAGTACTTC	CASSFSSTGQAVEQYF
.	.	TRBV29-1	TRBJ1-2	TGCAGCGTTAGGGGAGGGGGGACACCCCTCGGTGGCTACACCTTC	CSVRGGGTPLGGYTF
.	TRBD2	TRBV29-1	TRBJ2-5	TGCAGCGTGACCACTAGCGGGAGGACGAAGGCCCAGTACTTC	CSVTTSGRTKAQYF
few	.	TRBV29-1	TRBJ2-7	TGCAGCGTTGAGTATAGCGGACTGTACGAGCAGTACTTC	CSVEYSGLYEQYF
.	TRBD2	TRBV20-1	TRBJ2-1	TGCAGTGCTTGGGGACTAGCGGGAGGAGGGTACAATGAGCAGTTCTTC	CSAWGLAGGGYNEQFF
once	.	TRBV29-1	TRBJ2-3	TGCAGCGTTGAAGAGCGGGGATACACAGATACGCAGTATTTT	CSVEERGYTDTQYF
.	TRBD2	TRBV7-9	TRBJ2-5	TGTGTCAGCAGCGTCCTGGGACTAGTTGAAGAGACTCAGTACTTC	CVSSVLGLVEETQYF
.	.	TRBV21-1	TRBJ2-4	TGTGCCAGCAGCAAAGAAAGTCAGCAGTACTTC	CASSKESQQYF
many	.	TRBV20-1	TRBJ2-1	TGCAGTGCTAGAGCAGGGAGCTACAATGAGCAGTTCTTC	CSARAGSYNEQFF
.	TRBD2	TRBV6-2/TRBV6-3	TRBJ2-1	TGTGCCAGCAGTTCCTCGACTAGCGGGGTGATTACCTACAATGAGCAGTTCTTC	CASSSSTSGVITYNEQFF
once	TRBD1	TRBV20-1	TRBJ2-3	TGCAGTGCTAGAAAGGGACAGGGAACAGATACGCAGTATTTT	CSARKGQGTDTQYF
.	.	TRBV20-1	TRBJ2-5	TGCAGCTGCCTAAGCCCCCTGCAAGAGACCCAGTACTTC	CSCLSPLQETQYF
few	TRBD1	TRBV5-1	TRBJ2-5	TGCGCCAGCAGCTTGGGGAGAGGACAGGGACAAGAGACCCAGTACTTC	CASSLGRGQGQETQYF
once	.	TRBV3-1	TRBJ2-3	TGTGCCAGCAGCCAAGACGGGTCTAGCACAGATACGCAGTATTTT	CASSQDGSSTDTQYF
few	TRBD1	TRBV29-1	TRBJ2-7	TGCAGCGGCCTGCAGGGGGCGGGGGAGCAGTACTTC	CSGLQGAGEQYF
.	TRBD2	TRBV27	TRBJ2-1	TGTGCCAGCAGCTTCGGACTAGCGTGGCATGAGCAGTTCTTC	CASSFGLAWHEQFF
.	.	TRBV3-1	TRBJ2-5	TGTGCCAGCAGCCAAGATTCCCCGATGGAGACCCAGTACTTC	CASSQDSPMETQYF
.	TRBD2	TRBV2	TRBJ2-7	TGTGCCAGCAAGGGACTAGCGGGACCCTCCTACGAGCAGTACTTC	CASKGLAGPSYEQYF
many	.	TRBV29-1	TRBJ2-7	TGCAGCGTTTTGGTACGCCGGCAGGGTGCGTACGAGCAGTACTTC	CSVLVRRQGAYEQYF
.	TRBD1	TRBV4-1	TRBJ2-4	TGCGCCAGCAGCCAAGAGTCAGGGGGCGCGGATGTTGCCAAAAACATTCAGTACTTC	CASSQESGGADVAKNIQYF
.	.	TRBV5-1	TRBJ2-5	TGCGCCAGCAGCTTCGGGAGCGCGGAGACCCAGTACTTC	CASSFGSAETQYF
.	TRBD2	TRBV28	TRBJ2-7	TGTGCCAGCAGCAAGCGGGAAACCCCCCACGAGCAGTACTTC	CASSKRETPHEQYF
few	.	TRBV29-1	TRBJ2-1	TGCAGCGTTAACCTAGTAACTTACAATGAGCAGTTCTTC	CSVNLVTYNEQFF
.	.	TRBV5-6	TRBJ2-7	TGTGCCAGCAGCCGCCTGACAGGCCAAACCTACGAGCAGTACTTC	CASSRLTGQTYEQYF
few	TRBD2	TRBV7-2	TRBJ2-3	TGTGCCAGCAGCCCAAGACTAGCTTCATATACGCAGTATTTT	CASSPRLASYTQYF
.	TRBD2	TRBV12-5	TRBJ2-1	TGTGCTAGTGGTACCGGGACGAGCGGGAAGAATGAGCAGTTCTTC	CASGTGTSGKNEQFF
.	.	TRBV6-2/TRBV6-3	TRBJ1-2	TGTGCCAGCAGTCGACCGGGCCTTCAAGCGCCCTATGGCTACACCTTC	CASSRPGLQAPYGYTF
.	TRBD2	TRBV20-1	TRBJ2-5	TGCAGTGCTAGTGGGCTAGCGGGACGCGTCGAAGAGACCCAGTACTTC	CSASGLAGRVEETQYF
many	.	TRBV29-1	TRBJ2-5	TGCAGCGTTCGGACAACTCAAGAGACCCAGTACTTC	CSVRTTQETQYF